These 8 T cell receptor beta chains were sequenced from one sample in a study of blood T cell repertoires in COVID-19. Clones were sequenced by immunoSEQ multiplex PCR, and TCRdb holds only the in-frame ones, with some missing. The sample lists 150,000 to 180,000 clones; 91% were seen once. Sequencing was carried out using peripheral blood. These receptor sequences come from a man aged 45 to 65 with acute or convalescent COVID-19.

The chain is built from TRBV18 and TRBJ2-3, with 9 bases that match TRBD1. There are 16 residues in the CDR3. The trim removed 3 bases at V and 1 base at J, leaving 5 bases unmatched. Germline loops: CDR1 KGHSH, CDR2 LQKENI. DNA for the CDR3: TGTGCCAGCTCACCCCCGACAGGGGGACGCACAGATACGCAGTATTTT. Protein product: CASSPPTGGRTDTQYF.

V usage is TRBV7-2 and J usage is TRBJ2-1, with D tentatively TRBD2 (5 bases). Between the trimmed V and J ends, which lost 4 bases and 1 base, there was a span of 11 bases. This CDR3 is 15 amino acids long. In germline, CDR1 is SGHTA, CDR2 FQGNSA. CDR3 residues: CASSSTGNSYNEQFF. The CDR3 DNA follows: TGTGCCAGCAGCTCAACCGGGAATTCCTACAATGAGCAGTTCTTC.

This chain's CDR3 is CASTTGFSGNTIYF. CDR3 nucleotides: TGTGCCAGCACCACGGGGTTCTCTGGAAACACCATATATTTT. This chain uses TRBV6-5 with TRBJ1-3; D unclear. V was shortened by 7 bases and J by 0 bases, with 10 bases between the two germline ends. Germline V gene sequence: CDR1 MNHEY, CDR2 SVGAGI. This CDR3 is 14 amino acids long.

The chain couples TRBV29-1 to TRBJ2-1, with no clear D. Germline-derived CDR1 and CDR2 are SQVTM and ANQGSEA. The V end lost 1 base, the J end lost 4 bases, and 14 bases lay between the germline ends. CDR3 length: 15 amino acids. CDR3 region: CSVEVPHGQYNEQFF. For the CDR3, the DNA is TGCAGCGTTGAAGTCCCCCATGGTCAGTACAATGAGCAGTTCTTC.

This chain joins TRBV28 and TRBJ2-2; 9 bases agree with TRBD2. V dropped 6 bases and J dropped 11; count of bases not matched to a gene: 7. Looked up from germline, CDR1 is MDHEN and CDR2 is SYDVKM. The CDR3 has 13 amino acids. This CDR3 reads CASRVAGARELFF. CDR3 DNA sequence: TGTGCCAGCAGAGTAGCGGGGGCGAGAGAGCTGTTTTTT.

This chain joins TRBV6-2 or TRBV6-3 and TRBJ1-5; 7 bases line up with TRBD1. The CDR3 spans 13 residues. The J segment lost 7 bases and the V segment lost 4 bases, leaving 4 bases of the junction unmatched. Germline V gives CDR1 MNHEY, CDR2 SVGEGT. The CDR3 region has the DNA TGTGCCAGCAGTTTAGACAGGGACCAGCCCCAGCATTTT. Amino acid sequence: CASSLDRDQPQHF.

The sample holds a few counts of this clone. V and J are TRBV19 and TRBJ2-1; D possibly corresponds to TRBD2 (6 bases). CDR1 and CDR2 (germline): LNHDA, SQIVND (reference sequence). V was trimmed by 4 bases and J by 8 bases, leaving 18 bases between them. CDR3 length: 15 amino acids. The CDR3 DNA reads TGTGCCAGTAGTACCCCCGGACCCACGGGGGATGAGCAGTTCTTC. This encodes CASSTPGPTGDEQFF.

The chain carries TRBV5-1 and TRBJ1-2, with 7 bases lining up with TRBD1. J was trimmed by 10 bases and V by 4 bases; bases with no gene match: 10. Germline V gene lookup returns CDR1 SGHRS and CDR2 YFSETQ. There are 13 residues in the CDR3. CDR3: CASSRGTDGDYTF. The CDR3 region has the DNA TGCGCCAGCAGCCGCGGGACAGATGGGGACTACACCTTC.